Here is one TCR beta chain with its context. Antigen unknown. The protocol was immunoSEQ multiplex PCR, while the TCRdb copy is restricted to in-frame clones and leaves out a portion. The sample comprises some 100,000 clones, 82% of which are singletons, and around 6.5% rests with the top ten. The CDR3 extends over 14 amino acids. Trimming removed 4 bases from V and 5 bases from J; junction bases left unmatched: 5. The germline CDR1 and CDR2 sequences are SGHKS and YYEKEE (reference sequence). The data belong to a study of PD-1 blockade in mismatch repair-deficient tumors. Study-wide background: Enrolled about 2012-2016, patients had progressing, pretreated mismatch repair-deficient cancers of 11 to 13 types. The study, taken as a whole, reports: After pembrolizumab, tumor-resident clones rose rapidly, then generally contracted before radiologic responses.

This rearrangement joins TRBV5-5 to TRBJ1-4; 7 positions match TRBD1. Specimen: peripheral blood, collected 30 to 36 weeks after starting pembrolizumab. This sequence originates from an adult with mismatch repair-deficient cancer. In DNA, the CDR3 is TGTGCCAGCAGCCGGGGACAGACCAATGAAAAACTGTTTTTT. Translation gives CASSRGQTNEKLFF.